Here is one T cell receptor (beta chain) with its context. The antigen is unknown. The data are from a study of shared clonotypes between healthy human individuals. Whole-study context: Donors consisted of two women and three men between 18 and 49.

CDR1 and CDR2 (germline): SGDLS, YYNGEE. Trimming removed 2 bases from V and 0 bases from J; junction bases left unmatched: 4. CDR3 length: 16 amino acids. Study processing details: ImmunoSEQ output held junction-only sequences without quality scores, so filtering differed. Assay used: immunoSEQ multiplex PCR; TCRdb lists only in-frame clones, some missing. V, J and clone size were drawn from that table, and D and trimming were deduced from the DNA. The top ten hold roughly 0.13% of the sample, which has more than 2 million clones, 95% seen once. Study-wide points: Naive subsets generally had larger estimated richness than memory subsets. Sharing across four donors was highest in naive CD4 (roughly 5%) and lowest in memory CD8 (roughly 0.4%).

Sample: naive CD4+ T cells sorted from blood. Documented subset: CD45RA+ positively selected. J is TRBJ2-3 and V is TRBV9, with 9 bases lining up with TRBD1. This sequence originates from a young man in good health. The CDR3 nucleotides are TGTGCCAGCAGCGTTGCTGGGACAGGGAGCACAGATACGCAGTATTTT. This translates into CASSVAGTGSTDTQYF. Complete variable domain (other parts from reference TRBV9 and TRBJ2-3): DSGVTQTPKHLITATGQRVTLRCSPRSGDLSVYWYQQSLDQGLQFLIQYYNGEERAKGNILERFSAQQFPDLHSELNLSSLELGDSALYFCASSVAGTGSTDTQYFGPGTRLTVL.